The clone carrying this TCR beta chain was seen ten or more times. Its antigen is unknown. These data come from a study of response to subunit inactivated influenza vaccine. Whole-study results and caveats: That few new T cells are recruited by each seasonal influenza vaccination was the authors' suggestion.

TCRdb reanalysed the RT-PCR reads using MiXCR and keeps one entry per CDR3 protein. This sample has fewer than 600,000 distinct CDR3 sequences, with roughly 7.9% found just once. J lost 6 bases, V lost 0 bases, and 14 bases had no gene match. CDR1 and CDR2 from the germline V gene are LGHNA and YSLEER. CDR3 length: 17 amino acids. The chain is built from TRBV4-3 and TRBJ2-7, with TRBD1 identical over 7 bases. The sample here was PBMCs from blood, taken around 2 years after vaccination. This TCR was sampled from a man in his fifties or sixties who received an inactivated influenza vaccine. The CDR3 DNA reads as TGCGCCAGCAGCCAAGAAAAGGGGGCGATATTGGCCCTCGAGCAGTACTTC. Its translation is CASSQEKGAILALEQYF.